The 5 T cell receptor beta chains listed next were all sequenced from one sample in a study of cytomegalovirus exposure and HLA in healthy donors. PCR amplification relied on 60 Vbeta primers (plus 13 Jbeta primers). Clones were sequenced by immunoSEQ multiplex PCR, and TCRdb holds only the in-frame ones, with some missing. Among approximately 150,000 clones, 70% to 80% were seen once, and the ten largest hold about 1.5%. The sample taken for sequencing was PBMCs. These TCRs come from a woman under 40 in good health and CMV-seropositive.

This rearrangement joins TRBV4-1 to TRBJ2-1; TRBD1 agrees at 8 bases. Germline assignment: CDR1 MGHRA and CDR2 YSYEKL. J gave up 6 bases and V 0 bases, and 10 bases lay outside the gene matches. The CDR3 contains 17 residues. The CDR3 loop is CASSQEERTGMINEQFF. The CDR3 bases are TGCGCCAGCAGCCAAGAGGAGCGGACAGGGATGATCAATGAGCAGTTCTTC.

This rearrangement joins TRBV5-1 to TRBJ2-4; D may be TRBD2 (7 bases). Germline lookup yields CDR1 SGHRS and CDR2 YFSETQ. This CDR3 comprises 14 residues. Between the trimmed V and J ends, which lost 2 bases and 5 bases, there was a span of 11 bases. CDR3: CASSFGGGENIQYF. CDR3 DNA: TGCGCCAGCAGCTTCGGCGGGGGCGAAAACATTCAGTACTTC.

This clone appeared a single time. CDR3 residues: CASSSTLAGQHGEQFF. The CDR3 coding sequence is TGTGCCAGCAGCTCTACACTAGCGGGCCAACACGGTGAGCAGTTCTTC. The rearrangement uses TRBV7-8 and TRBJ2-1, with 9 bases that match TRBD2. The CDR3 covers 16 residues. Trimming cost V 4 bases and J 9 bases; bases outside gene matches: 13. Germline CDR1 is SGHVS and CDR2 is FQNEAQ. Drawing the rest from reference TRBV7-8 and TRBJ2-1, the complete variable domain is GAGVSQSPRYKVAKRGQDVALRCDPISGHVSLFWYQQALGQGPEFLTYFQNEAQLDKSGLPSDRFFAERPEGSVSTLKIQRTQQEDSAVYLCASSSTLAGQHGEQFFGPGTRLTVL.

This clone was observed a handful of times. The V and J genes are TRBV28 and TRBJ1-5; maybe TRBD1 (6 bases). The germline V gene encodes CDR1 MDHEN and CDR2 SYDVKM. This CDR3 comprises 13 residues. V lost 7 bases and J lost 9, with 16 bases in between. The CDR3 bases are TGTGCCAGCACTCGGGGGGGCTGGGGGCCCCAGCATTTT. Its translation: CASTRGGWGPQHF.

This sequence joins TRBV27 and TRBJ1-2; TRBD1 aligns across 7 bases. This CDR3 has 13 amino acids. CDR1 and CDR2 (germline): MNHEY, SMNVEV (reference sequence). Trimming took 10 bases from V and 8 from J; bases not matched to a gene: 13. DNA of the CDR3: TGTGCCACTCGCCAGGGGGGATGGAAAGGCTACACCTTC. This encodes CATRQGGWKGYTF.